Following are 17 T cell receptor beta chains from one sample sequenced in a study of cytotoxic CD8 clonotypes in ibrutinib-treated CLL (TCRdb year 2021). Interpreted using the paper, the time point label stands for: around 25 months on ibrutinib. The library was built by means of the immunoSEQ multiplex PCR assay. TCRdb stores this immuneACCESS table with in-frame sequences only. Part of the clones is absent; in the studies checked, under half of the shortfall reflects unresolved V genes, and no reason is known for the rest. The sample data list over 100,000 clones, and over 75% of these were observed just once. Jointly, the top ten make up under 2.5% of the sample. This specimen consisted of PBMCs, obtained after 24 months of ibrutinib treatment. Every receptor here comes from a human donor with chronic lymphocytic leukemia.

The J gene is TRBJ1-1, the V gene TRBV28; 7 nucleotides align to TRBD1. The CDR3 covers 12 residues. Per the germline V gene, CDR1 is MDHEN and CDR2 is SYDVKM. V lost 6 bases, J lost 12 bases, and 10 bases stayed unmatched. CDR3 residues: CASSQRTGKTFF. CDR3 nucleotide sequence: TGTGCCAGCAGCCAAAGGACAGGAAAAACTTTCTTT.

This clone was counted once. This chain links TRBV6-5 with TRBJ2-1, with D possibly matching TRBD1 (6 bases). V was pared by 10 bases and J by 9 bases, with 25 bases between. The CDR3 extends over 15 amino acids. CDR1 is MNHEY, CDR2 SVGAGI, per germline. For the CDR3, the DNA is TGTGCCACAGGGGATATAACTAGGGCTATCCCTGAGCAGTTCTTC. Translating it yields CATGDITRAIPEQFF.

The rearrangement joins TRBV29-1 to TRBJ1-1; TRBD1 aligns across 9 bases. With V trimmed by 6 bases and J by 4 bases, 6 bases remained unmatched. The CDR3 is 13 amino acids. The germline gives CDR1 SQVTM, CDR2 ANQGSEA. The CDR3 DNA is TGCAGCGTCCGGGGACAGGGAATCACTGAAGCTTTCTTT. Translation: CSVRGQGITEAFF.

The chain uses TRBV28 and TRBJ2-7; the D gene is possibly TRBD1 (5 bases). The germline V gene has CDR1 MDHEN and CDR2 SYDVKM. Trimming took 3 bases from V and 1 from J, leaving 10 bases between them. This CDR3 region has 14 residues. The DNA for the CDR3 is TGTGCCAGCAGTTTGGGGCCTGTTTCCTACGAGCAGTACTTC. Amino acid sequence: CASSLGPVSYEQYF.

The chain recombines TRBV7-2 with TRBJ2-1; tentatively, D is TRBD2 (7 bases). The germline CDR1 and CDR2 sequences are SGHTA and FQGNSA. The CDR3 runs 16 residues. Trimming removed 7 bases from V and 0 bases from J, with 16 bases in between. The CDR3 DNA reads TGTGCCAGCATCGGTAGGGGGGGTCTCTCCTACAATGAGCAGTTCTTC. It encodes CASIGRGGLSYNEQFF. Complete variable domain (other parts from reference TRBV7-2 and TRBJ2-1): GAGVSQSPSNKVTEKGKDVELRCDPISGHTALYWYRQSLGQGLEFLIYFQGNSAPDKSGLPSDRFSAERTGGSVSTLTIQRTQQEDSAVYLCASIGRGGLSYNEQFFGPGTRLTVL.

This chain links TRBV9 with TRBJ1-2, with 7 bases matching TRBD1. The V and J ends lost 2 bases and 8 bases, in that order; junction bases with no gene match: 6. The CDR3 has 13 residues. Germline loops: CDR1 SGDLS, CDR2 YYNGEE. The DNA of the CDR3 is TGTGCCAGCAGCGTCCAGGGGGAGGGAGGCTACACCTTC. It encodes CASSVQGEGGYTF.

The genes are TRBV27 and TRBJ2-7, with a possible D match to TRBD1 (6 bases). The germline gives CDR1 MNHEY, CDR2 SMNVEV (reference sequence). V gave up 6 bases and J gave up 4 bases, with 10 bases separating them. The CDR3 spans 12 residues. The CDR3: CASRRTAYEQYF. CDR3 coding DNA: TGTGCCAGCAGACGGACAGCATACGAGCAGTACTTC.

This clone was seen only once. The V gene is TRBV7-2, the J gene TRBJ2-5, with no clear D. Per germline, CDR1 SGHTA and CDR2 FQGNSA. V lost 1 base and J lost 8, with 14 bases in between. This CDR3 has 14 residues. The CDR3 here is CASSLEPAQLTQYF. The CDR3 coding sequence is TGTGCCAGCAGCTTAGAGCCAGCGCAGCTTACCCAGTACTTC.

This sequence joins TRBV28 and TRBJ1-5; a weak D match, TRBD1 (6 bases). There are 17 residues in the CDR3. The V end was cut by 5 bases, the J end by 3 bases, with 20 bases between. CDR1 and CDR2 from the germline V gene are MDHEN and SYDVKM. CDR3 protein: CASSHRSPTGDNQPQHF. Written as DNA, the CDR3 is TGTGCCAGCAGTCATAGATCCCCGACAGGAGACAATCAGCCCCAGCATTTT.

The V call is TRBV14, the J call TRBJ2-1; no firm D call. This CDR3 contains 13 residues. Germline V gene data show CDR1 as SGHDN and CDR2 as FVKESK. V lost 5 bases to trimming and J lost 4 bases, with 9 bases between them. The CDR3 sequence: CASSETPYNEQFF. CDR3 bases: TGTGCCAGCAGCGAAACACCATACAATGAGCAGTTCTTC. The full variable domain, its missing parts supplied by reference TRBV14 and TRBJ2-1, is EAGVTQFPSHSVIEKGQTVTLRCDPISGHDNLYWYRRVMGKEIKFLLHFVKESKQDESGMPNNRFLAERTGGTYSTLKVQPAELEDSGVYFCASSETPYNEQFFGPGTRLTVL.

The chain uses TRBV5-1 and TRBJ2-7, with 13 bases fitting TRBD2. The CDR3 loop spans 14 amino acids. Germline values: CDR1 SGHRS, CDR2 YFSETQ. Trimming removed 8 bases from V and 1 base from J; junction bases left unmatched: 3. This chain's CDR3 is CASKLAGGSYEQYF. As DNA, the CDR3 is TGCGCCAGTAAACTAGCGGGAGGGTCCTACGAGCAGTACTTC.

J is TRBJ1-2 and V is TRBV7-9; D remains unclear. CDR1 is SEHNR and CDR2 is FQNEAQ in the germline V gene (reference sequence). Trimming cost V 1 base and J 4 bases, with 16 bases left between them. The CDR3 extends over 16 amino acids. DNA of the CDR3: TGTGCCAGCAGCTTAGTCGATAGTTGGGATGGCTATGGCTACACCTTC. It encodes CASSLVDSWDGYGYTF.

The chain has TRBV5-4 and TRBJ2-7, with no clear D. CDR1 and CDR2 from the germline V gene are SGHNT and YYREEE (reference sequence). The CDR3 is made up of 13 amino acids. The ends were cut back, 4 bases at V and 0 bases at J, with 8 bases in the middle. This chain's CDR3 is CASSQLSSYEQYF. The CDR3 bases are TGTGCCAGCAGCCAACTAAGCTCCTACGAGCAGTACTTC.

A single count supports this clone. The V call is TRBV5-1, the J call TRBJ2-7; possible D gene TRBD1, 6 bases. Germline-derived CDR1 and CDR2 are SGHRS and YFSETQ. V lost 3 bases and J 3 bases, leaving 10 bases between the germline ends. This CDR3 is 13 amino acids long. CDR3 DNA sequence: TGCGCCAGCAGCTACCGGACAGACTACGAGCAGTACTTC. Its protein product is CASSYRTDYEQYF.

The chain recombines TRBV27 with TRBJ1-2, with no clear D. V lost 6 bases to trimming and J lost 9 bases, with 14 bases between them. The CDR3 has 12 residues. In germline, CDR1 is MNHEY, CDR2 SMNVEV (reference sequence). The CDR3: CASSLEGSSYTF. For the CDR3, the DNA is TGTGCCAGCAGCCTCGAAGGGTCCAGCTACACCTTC.

The rearrangement joins TRBV2 to TRBJ1-2; 12 positions agree with TRBD1. V lost 3 bases and J lost 3; bases outside the gene matches: 5. The CDR3 contains 16 residues. Germline V gene sequence: CDR1 SNHLY, CDR2 FYNNEI. CDR3 sequence (DNA): TGTGCCAGCAGTGAGTCGGGACAGGGGGCAGACTATGGCTACACCTTC. Protein sequence: CASSESGQGADYGYTF.

The chain couples TRBV7-2 to TRBJ1-2, with D unclear. Germline V gene lookup returns CDR1 SGHTA and CDR2 FQGNSA. The CDR3 loop spans 12 amino acids. V lost 4 bases and J lost 1, with 4 bases in between. CDR3 protein: CASSSSNYGYTF. DNA for the CDR3: TGTGCCAGCAGCTCTAGTAACTATGGCTACACCTTC.